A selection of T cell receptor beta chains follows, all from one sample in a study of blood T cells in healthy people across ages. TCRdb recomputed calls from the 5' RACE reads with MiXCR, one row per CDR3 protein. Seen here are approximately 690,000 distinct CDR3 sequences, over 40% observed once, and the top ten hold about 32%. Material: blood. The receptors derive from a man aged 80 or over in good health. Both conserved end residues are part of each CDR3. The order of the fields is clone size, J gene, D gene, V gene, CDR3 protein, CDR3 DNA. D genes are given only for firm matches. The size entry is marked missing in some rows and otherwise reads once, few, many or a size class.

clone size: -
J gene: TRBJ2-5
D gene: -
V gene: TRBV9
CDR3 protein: CASSTGGGALETQYF
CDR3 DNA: TGTGCCAGCAGCACCGGGGGCGGCGCACTAGAGACCCAGTACTTC

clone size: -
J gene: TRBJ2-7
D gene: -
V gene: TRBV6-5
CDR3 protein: CASSYARASYEQYF
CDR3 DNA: TGTGCCAGCAGTTACGCGCGAGCTTCCTACGAGCAGTACTTC

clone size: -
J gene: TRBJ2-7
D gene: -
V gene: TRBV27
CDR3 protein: CASSLSSDGWLAYEQYF
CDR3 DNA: TGTGCCAGCAGTTTATCTTCCGACGGGTGGCTGGCCTACGAGCAGTACTTC

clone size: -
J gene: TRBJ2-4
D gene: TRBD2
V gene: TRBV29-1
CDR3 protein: CSVGTSGGNIQYF
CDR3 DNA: TGCAGCGTTGGTACTAGCGGGGGAAACATTCAGTACTTC

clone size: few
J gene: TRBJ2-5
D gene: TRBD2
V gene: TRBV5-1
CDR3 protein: CASSLPAGAETQYF
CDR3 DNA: TGCGCCAGCAGCTTGCCGGCGGGAGCAGAGACCCAGTACTTC

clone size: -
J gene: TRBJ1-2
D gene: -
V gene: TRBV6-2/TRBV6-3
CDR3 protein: CASSHSQGRSYGYTF
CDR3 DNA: TGTGCCAGCAGTCACTCGCAGGGAAGGTCCTATGGCTACACCTTC

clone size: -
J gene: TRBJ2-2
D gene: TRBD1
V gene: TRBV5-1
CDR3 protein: CASRRQGGNTGELFF
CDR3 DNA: TGCGCCAGCAGGAGACAGGGGGGGAACACCGGGGAGCTGTTTTTT

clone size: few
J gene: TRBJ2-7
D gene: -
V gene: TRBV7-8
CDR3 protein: CASSVNGYEQYF
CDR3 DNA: TGTGCCAGCAGCGTAAACGGGTACGAGCAGTACTTC

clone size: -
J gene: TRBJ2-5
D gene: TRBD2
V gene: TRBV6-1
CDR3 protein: CASRSGLAGANMRETQNF
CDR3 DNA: TGTGCCAGCAGATCGGGACTAGCGGGAGCCAACATGAGGGAGACCCAGAACTTC

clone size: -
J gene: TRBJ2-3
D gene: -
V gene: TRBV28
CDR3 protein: CASSPTGPGTDTQYF
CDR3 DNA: TGTGCCAGCAGTCCGACAGGACCCGGCACAGATACGCAGTATTTT

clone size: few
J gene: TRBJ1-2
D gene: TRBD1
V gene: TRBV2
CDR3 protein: CASRIVTGSHGYTF
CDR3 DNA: TGTGCCAGCAGAATTGTGACAGGGTCCCATGGCTACACCTTC

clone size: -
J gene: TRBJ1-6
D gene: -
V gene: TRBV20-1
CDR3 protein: CSAITTYNSPLHF
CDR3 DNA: TGCAGTGCTATTACCACATATAATTCACCCCTCCACTTT

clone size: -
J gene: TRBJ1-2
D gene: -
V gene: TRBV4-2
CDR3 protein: CASSQAPGSWGYTF
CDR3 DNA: TGTGCCAGCAGCCAAGCTCCGGGGAGCTGGGGCTACACCTTC

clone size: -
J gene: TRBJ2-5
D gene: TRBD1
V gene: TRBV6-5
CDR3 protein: CASSQRTGSGAETQYF
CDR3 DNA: TGTGCCAGCAGTCAACGGACAGGGAGTGGCGCCGAGACCCAGTACTTC

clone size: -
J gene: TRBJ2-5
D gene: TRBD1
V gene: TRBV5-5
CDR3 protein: CASSLRDRSYNEQYF
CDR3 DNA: TGTGCCAGCAGCCTCCGGGACAGAAGTTACAATGAGCAGTACTTC

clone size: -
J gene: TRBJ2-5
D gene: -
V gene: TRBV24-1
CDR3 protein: CATSIHGTAQETQYF
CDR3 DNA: TGTGCCACCAGTATACACGGAACTGCCCAAGAGACCCAGTACTTC

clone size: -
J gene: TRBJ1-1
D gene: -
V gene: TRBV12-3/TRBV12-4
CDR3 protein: CASSWGNPEAFF
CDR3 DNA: TGTGCCAGCAGTTGGGGGAACCCTGAAGCTTTCTTT

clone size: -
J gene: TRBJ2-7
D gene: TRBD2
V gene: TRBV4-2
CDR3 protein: CASSQGTSGVSSYNEQYF
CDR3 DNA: TGTGCCAGCAGCCAGGGGACTAGCGGGGTAAGCTCCTACAATGAGCAGTACTTC

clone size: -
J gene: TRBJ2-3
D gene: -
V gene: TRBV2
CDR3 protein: CASRDYHTQYF
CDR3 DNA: TGTGCCAGCAGGGACTACCATACGCAGTATTTT

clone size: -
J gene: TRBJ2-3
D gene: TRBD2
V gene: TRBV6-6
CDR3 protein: CASSYGTSGANTDTQYF
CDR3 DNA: TGTGCCAGCAGTTACGGGACTAGCGGCGCAAACACAGATACGCAGTATTTT

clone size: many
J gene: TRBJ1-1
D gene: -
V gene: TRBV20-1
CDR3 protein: CSALTGNTEAFF
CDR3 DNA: TGCAGTGCTCTTACAGGGAACACTGAAGCTTTCTTT

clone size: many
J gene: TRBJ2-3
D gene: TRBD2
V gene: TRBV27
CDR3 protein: CASSPQGLVSTDTQYF
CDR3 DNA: TGTGCCAGCAGTCCACAGGGACTAGTGAGCACAGATACGCAGTATTTT

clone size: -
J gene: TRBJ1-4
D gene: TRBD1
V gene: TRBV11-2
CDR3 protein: CASKPGQTREKLFF
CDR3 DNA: TGTGCCAGTAAGCCGGGACAGACGAGGGAAAAACTGTTTTTT

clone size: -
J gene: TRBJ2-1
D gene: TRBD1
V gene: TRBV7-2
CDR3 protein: CASSRTGIGDSEQFF
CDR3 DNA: TGTGCCAGCAGCCGTACAGGGATAGGGGACAGTGAGCAGTTCTTC

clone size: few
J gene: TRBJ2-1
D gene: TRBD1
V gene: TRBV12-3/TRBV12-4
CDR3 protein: CASSSRTGDSYEQFF
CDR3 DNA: TGTGCCAGCAGTTCGAGGACAGGGGATTCGTATGAGCAGTTCTTC

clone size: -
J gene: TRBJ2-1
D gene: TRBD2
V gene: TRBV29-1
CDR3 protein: CSVQRGAVSDEQFF
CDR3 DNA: TGCAGCGTGCAGCGGGGAGCAGTCTCTGATGAGCAGTTCTTC

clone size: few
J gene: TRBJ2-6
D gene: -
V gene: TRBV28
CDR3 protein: CASSSVGTGANVLTF
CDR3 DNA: TGTGCCAGCAGTTCCGTGGGGACTGGGGCCAACGTCCTGACTTTC

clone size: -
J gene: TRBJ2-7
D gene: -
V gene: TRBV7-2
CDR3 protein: CASSLRQGNLYEQYF
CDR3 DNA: TGTGCCAGCAGCCTAAGGCAGGGGAACCTATACGAGCAGTACTTC

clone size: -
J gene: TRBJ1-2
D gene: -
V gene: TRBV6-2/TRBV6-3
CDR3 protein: CASSYHEMGYGYTF
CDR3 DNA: TGTGCCAGCAGTTACCATGAAATGGGCTATGGCTACACCTTC

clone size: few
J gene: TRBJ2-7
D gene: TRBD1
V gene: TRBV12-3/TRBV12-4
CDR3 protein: CASSLLSGGPVEQYF
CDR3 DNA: TGTGCCAGCAGTTTATTGTCAGGGGGACCTGTTGAGCAGTACTTC

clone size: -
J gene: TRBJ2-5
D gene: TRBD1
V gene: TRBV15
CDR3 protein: CATSRYRGQETQYF
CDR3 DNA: TGTGCCACCAGCAGGTACAGGGGGCAAGAGACCCAGTACTTC

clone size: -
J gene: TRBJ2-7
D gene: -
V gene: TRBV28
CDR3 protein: CASSVSGMYEQYF
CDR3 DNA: TGTGCCAGCAGTGTATCAGGGATGTACGAGCAGTACTTC

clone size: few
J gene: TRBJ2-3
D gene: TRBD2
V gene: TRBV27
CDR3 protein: CASRLSPGLAGGDTDTQYF
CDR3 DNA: TGTGCCAGCAGGCTATCCCCGGGACTAGCGGGCGGTGACACAGATACGCAGTATTTT

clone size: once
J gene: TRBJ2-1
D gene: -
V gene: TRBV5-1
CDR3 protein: CASSVDSPREQFF
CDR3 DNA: TGCGCCAGCAGCGTAGACTCACCGCGTGAGCAGTTCTTC

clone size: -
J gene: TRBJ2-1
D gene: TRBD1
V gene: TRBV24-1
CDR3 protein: CATSDLAPQGYEQFF
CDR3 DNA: TGTGCCACCAGTGATTTAGCACCACAGGGGTATGAGCAGTTCTTC

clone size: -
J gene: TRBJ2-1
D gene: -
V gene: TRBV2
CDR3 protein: CASSGGLLLEDNEQFF
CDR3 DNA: TGTGCCAGCAGTGGTGGATTGTTGCTAGAAGACAATGAGCAGTTCTTC

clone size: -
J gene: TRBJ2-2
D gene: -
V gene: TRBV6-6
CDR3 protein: CASSYSKNTGELFF
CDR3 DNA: TGTGCCAGCAGTTACTCGAAGAACACCGGGGAGCTGTTTTTT

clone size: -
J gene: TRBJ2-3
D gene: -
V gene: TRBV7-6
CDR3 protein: CASSLGPMDTQYF
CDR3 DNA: TGTGCCAGCAGCCTAGGACCGATGGATACGCAGTATTTT

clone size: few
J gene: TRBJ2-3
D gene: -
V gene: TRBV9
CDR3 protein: CASSVVDRLLAADTQYF
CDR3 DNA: TGTGCCAGCAGCGTAGTGGACAGGCTACTAGCCGCAGATACGCAGTATTTT

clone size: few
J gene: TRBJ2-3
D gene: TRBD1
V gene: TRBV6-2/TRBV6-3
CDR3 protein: CASSYTDRGTQYF
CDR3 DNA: TGTGCCAGCAGTTACACCGACAGGGGGACGCAGTATTTT

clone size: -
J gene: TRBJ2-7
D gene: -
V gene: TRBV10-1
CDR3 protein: CASSESPPSKQYF
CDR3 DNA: TGCGCCAGCAGTGAGTCTCCCCCAAGCAAGCAGTACTTC